The rows below give T cell receptor beta chains drawn from one sample of a study of blood T cell dynamics during melanoma immunotherapy. Sequencing used immunoSEQ multiplex PCR; TCRdb keeps in-frame clones, though not all of them. The table records about 950 clones, 69% of them present only once. The sequenced sample was central memory CD8+ T cells from blood, obtained from a patient treated with checkpoint blockade. Receptors were obtained from a human donor with melanoma. Both conserved end residues are part of each CDR3. Each record gives: D gene, V gene, clone size, J gene, CDR3 protein, CDR3 DNA. A D gene is named only where the DNA matches it firmly. The size of a clone is reported for some rows only, either as once, few or many, or as a class for expanded clones.

D gene: -
V gene: TRBV5-6
clone size: -
J gene: TRBJ2-7
CDR3 protein: CASSWGGAHEQYF
CDR3 DNA: TGTGCCAGCAGCTGGGGTGGGGCCCACGAGCAGTACTTC

D gene: TRBD1
V gene: TRBV28
clone size: once
J gene: TRBJ2-7
CDR3 protein: CASRGITGGWYEQYF
CDR3 DNA: TGTGCCAGCAGGGGGATTACAGGGGGCTGGTACGAGCAGTACTTC

D gene: -
V gene: TRBV7-2
clone size: -
J gene: TRBJ2-7
CDR3 protein: CASSLEGQRSYEQYF
CDR3 DNA: TGTGCCAGCAGCTTAGAAGGACAGCGCTCCTACGAGCAGTACTTC

D gene: -
V gene: TRBV7-3
clone size: few
J gene: TRBJ1-5
CDR3 protein: CASSPGLGQPQHF
CDR3 DNA: TGTGCCAGCAGCCCGGGCCTCGGCCAGCCCCAGCATTTT

D gene: TRBD2
V gene: TRBV6-4
clone size: -
J gene: TRBJ2-3
CDR3 protein: CASSDGAGNTDTQYF
CDR3 DNA: TGTGCCAGCAGTGACGGAGCGGGAAACACAGATACGCAGTATTTT

D gene: -
V gene: TRBV7-9
clone size: -
J gene: TRBJ2-2
CDR3 protein: CASSPEGPVGELFF
CDR3 DNA: TGTGCCAGCAGCCCCGAGGGTCCGGTGGGGGAGCTGTTTTTT

D gene: TRBD1
V gene: TRBV27
clone size: -
J gene: TRBJ1-4
CDR3 protein: CASSPGQTNEKLFF
CDR3 DNA: TGTGCCAGCAGTCCGGGACAGACGAATGAAAAACTGTTTTTT

D gene: TRBD2
V gene: TRBV7-9
clone size: -
J gene: TRBJ2-2
CDR3 protein: CSTLGREYTGELFF
CDR3 DNA: TGTTCCACCCTTGGGCGGGAGTACACCGGGGAGCTGTTTTTT

D gene: -
V gene: TRBV15
clone size: -
J gene: TRBJ1-2
CDR3 protein: CATRGGGDPYGYTF
CDR3 DNA: TGTGCCACCCGGGGAGGGGGAGATCCCTATGGCTACACCTTC

D gene: -
V gene: TRBV28
clone size: -
J gene: TRBJ2-7
CDR3 protein: CASSSLSSSYEQYF
CDR3 DNA: TGTGCCAGCAGTTCTTTAAGCAGTTCCTACGAGCAGTACTTC

D gene: -
V gene: TRBV27
clone size: once
J gene: TRBJ1-1
CDR3 protein: CASSLWGGEAFF
CDR3 DNA: TGTGCCAGCAGTTTATGGGGGGGGGAAGCTTTCTTT

D gene: -
V gene: TRBV7-9
clone size: large
J gene: TRBJ1-5
CDR3 protein: CASSPIEAGDQPQHF
CDR3 DNA: TGTGCCAGCAGCCCGATTGAGGCGGGCGATCAGCCCCAGCATTTT

D gene: -
V gene: TRBV2
clone size: few
J gene: TRBJ2-1
CDR3 protein: CASRDTYNEQFF
CDR3 DNA: TGTGCCAGCAGAGATACCTACAATGAGCAGTTCTTC

D gene: TRBD2
V gene: TRBV29-1
clone size: -
J gene: TRBJ2-3
CDR3 protein: CSLTWLAGRGDTQYF
CDR3 DNA: TGCAGTCTGACGTGGCTAGCGGGCCGAGGCGATACGCAGTATTTT

D gene: -
V gene: TRBV7-2
clone size: few
J gene: TRBJ2-7
CDR3 protein: CASRIGLEQYF
CDR3 DNA: TGTGCCAGCAGGATAGGGCTCGAGCAGTACTTC

D gene: -
V gene: TRBV4-2
clone size: -
J gene: TRBJ2-7
CDR3 protein: CASSLTASVYEQYF
CDR3 DNA: TGTGCCAGCAGCTTAACTGCTAGCGTCTACGAGCAGTACTTC

D gene: -
V gene: TRBV9
clone size: -
J gene: TRBJ2-2
CDR3 protein: CASSERAGNTGELFF
CDR3 DNA: TGTGCCAGCAGCGAGCGAGCGGGGAACACCGGGGAGCTGTTTTTT

D gene: -
V gene: TRBV6-5
clone size: -
J gene: TRBJ2-7
CDR3 protein: CASSQGQWDREQYF
CDR3 DNA: TGTGCCAGCAGCCAGGGGCAATGGGACCGCGAGCAGTACTTC

D gene: TRBD2
V gene: TRBV11-2
clone size: -
J gene: TRBJ2-7
CDR3 protein: CASSLAGGPQEQYF
CDR3 DNA: TGTGCCAGCAGCTTAGCGGGGGGGCCGCAGGAGCAGTACTTC

D gene: -
V gene: TRBV5-4
clone size: once
J gene: TRBJ2-3
CDR3 protein: CASSLSTDTQYF
CDR3 DNA: TGTGCCAGCAGCTTGAGTACAGATACGCAGTATTTT

D gene: TRBD2
V gene: TRBV6-5
clone size: -
J gene: TRBJ2-7
CDR3 protein: CASKTGTSGLEQYF
CDR3 DNA: TGTGCCAGCAAAACCGGGACTAGCGGGCTCGAGCAGTACTTC

D gene: -
V gene: TRBV7-2
clone size: -
J gene: TRBJ2-1
CDR3 protein: CASSPTSLSPSYNEQFF
CDR3 DNA: TGTGCCAGCAGCCCAACGTCGCTCAGCCCCTCCTACAATGAGCAGTTCTTC

D gene: TRBD1
V gene: TRBV4-1
clone size: -
J gene: TRBJ2-7
CDR3 protein: CASSPGQGGDYEQYF
CDR3 DNA: TGCGCCAGCAGCCCAGGACAGGGGGGCGATTACGAGCAGTACTTC

D gene: -
V gene: TRBV11-2
clone size: -
J gene: TRBJ2-7
CDR3 protein: CASSLGQRSYEQYF
CDR3 DNA: TGTGCCAGCAGCTTAGGACAGAGGAGCTACGAGCAGTACTTC

D gene: TRBD1
V gene: TRBV2
clone size: -
J gene: TRBJ1-1
CDR3 protein: CASQSPRQGAENEAFF
CDR3 DNA: TGTGCCAGCCAGTCCCCCAGACAGGGGGCGGAAAATGAAGCTTTCTTT

D gene: -
V gene: TRBV6-4
clone size: few
J gene: TRBJ1-3
CDR3 protein: CASSTDGNSSGNTIYF
CDR3 DNA: TGTGCCAGCAGTACTGACGGCAACTCCTCTGGAAACACCATATATTTT

D gene: TRBD2
V gene: TRBV11-1
clone size: -
J gene: TRBJ2-5
CDR3 protein: CASRPSGERRETQYF
CDR3 DNA: TGTGCCAGCAGGCCTAGCGGGGAGAGGAGGGAGACCCAGTACTTC

D gene: TRBD2
V gene: TRBV5-6
clone size: -
J gene: TRBJ2-7
CDR3 protein: CASSSSGRISYEQYF
CDR3 DNA: TGTGCCAGCAGCTCTAGCGGGAGGATCTCCTACGAGCAGTACTTC

D gene: TRBD1
V gene: TRBV19
clone size: -
J gene: TRBJ2-1
CDR3 protein: CASSEGQGARNEQFF
CDR3 DNA: TGTGCCAGTAGTGAGGGACAGGGGGCTCGCAATGAGCAGTTCTTC

D gene: TRBD2
V gene: TRBV16
clone size: -
J gene: TRBJ2-1
CDR3 protein: CASSPQREGLSSYNEQFF
CDR3 DNA: TGTGCCAGCAGCCCCCAGCGGGAGGGCCTGAGCTCCTACAATGAGCAGTTCTTC

D gene: TRBD1
V gene: TRBV23-1
clone size: -
J gene: TRBJ2-4
CDR3 protein: CASSQSFPGDRGRLNIQYF
CDR3 DNA: TGCGCCAGCAGTCAATCCTTCCCCGGGGACAGGGGGCGCTTAAACATTCAGTACTTC

D gene: -
V gene: TRBV23-1
clone size: -
J gene: TRBJ1-3
CDR3 protein: CASSHGPGNTIYF
CDR3 DNA: TGCGCCAGCAGTCACGGTCCTGGAAACACCATATATTTT

D gene: TRBD1
V gene: TRBV4-2
clone size: -
J gene: TRBJ2-7
CDR3 protein: CASSQEDRGQPEQYF
CDR3 DNA: TGTGCCAGCAGCCAGGAGGACAGGGGGCAGCCCGAGCAGTACTTC

D gene: -
V gene: TRBV7-6
clone size: -
J gene: TRBJ2-1
CDR3 protein: CASSLDGRIGNEQFF
CDR3 DNA: TGTGCCAGCAGCTTAGACGGGAGAATAGGCAATGAGCAGTTCTTC

D gene: TRBD2
V gene: TRBV5-5
clone size: -
J gene: TRBJ2-7
CDR3 protein: CASSRTTAGVQEQYF
CDR3 DNA: TGTGCCAGCAGCCGGACGACAGCGGGAGTACAAGAGCAGTACTTC

D gene: -
V gene: TRBV11-3
clone size: -
J gene: TRBJ2-7
CDR3 protein: CASSPNLSYEQYF
CDR3 DNA: TGTGCCAGCAGTCCAAATCTCTCCTACGAGCAGTACTTC

D gene: -
V gene: TRBV6-5
clone size: -
J gene: TRBJ2-2
CDR3 protein: CASTFGGELFF
CDR3 DNA: TGTGCCAGTACCTTTGGGGGGGAGCTGTTTTTT

D gene: TRBD1
V gene: TRBV7-6
clone size: -
J gene: TRBJ2-7
CDR3 protein: CASSQGQGTYEQYF
CDR3 DNA: TGTGCCAGCAGCCAGGGACAGGGCACCTACGAGCAGTACTTC

D gene: TRBD1
V gene: TRBV9
clone size: -
J gene: TRBJ2-7
CDR3 protein: CASSPWDSPYEQYF
CDR3 DNA: TGTGCCAGCAGCCCATGGGACAGTCCCTACGAGCAGTACTTC

D gene: -
V gene: TRBV5-4
clone size: few
J gene: TRBJ2-7
CDR3 protein: CASSLTASVYEQYF
CDR3 DNA: TGTGCCAGCAGCTTAACTGCTAGCGTCTACGAGCAGTACTTC

D gene: TRBD1
V gene: TRBV27
clone size: -
J gene: TRBJ2-7
CDR3 protein: CASSVTGSYEQYF
CDR3 DNA: TGTGCCAGCAGTGTGACAGGGTCGTACGAGCAGTACTTC

D gene: -
V gene: TRBV11-1
clone size: -
J gene: TRBJ2-1
CDR3 protein: CASSPREKRAAYNEQFF
CDR3 DNA: TGTGCCAGCAGCCCTAGGGAGAAGCGGGCCGCCTACAATGAGCAGTTCTTC

D gene: -
V gene: TRBV4-2
clone size: -
J gene: TRBJ2-1
CDR3 protein: CASSSSGPGDNEQFF
CDR3 DNA: TGTGCCAGCAGCTCCAGCGGGCCAGGAGACAATGAGCAGTTCTTC

D gene: TRBD1
V gene: TRBV11-1
clone size: -
J gene: TRBJ1-5
CDR3 protein: CASSSTGAGNQPQHF
CDR3 DNA: TGTGCCAGCAGCTCAACAGGGGCTGGCAATCAGCCCCAGCATTTT

D gene: -
V gene: TRBV6-1
clone size: -
J gene: TRBJ1-4
CDR3 protein: CASSEATGYEKLFF
CDR3 DNA: TGTGCCAGCAGTGAAGCCACAGGGTATGAAAAACTGTTTTTT

D gene: -
V gene: TRBV29-1
clone size: -
J gene: TRBJ1-2
CDR3 protein: CSVSEYGYTF
CDR3 DNA: TGCAGCGTTTCGGAGTATGGCTACACCTTC

D gene: -
V gene: TRBV27
clone size: few
J gene: TRBJ2-7
CDR3 protein: CASSLSGAPYYEQYF
CDR3 DNA: TGTGCCAGCAGTTTATCGGGGGCCCCCTACTACGAGCAGTACTTC

D gene: -
V gene: TRBV4-2
clone size: -
J gene: TRBJ2-5
CDR3 protein: CASSQEEGTSETQYF
CDR3 DNA: TGTGCCAGCAGCCAAGAAGAGGGGACCTCGGAGACCCAGTACTTC

D gene: -
V gene: TRBV7-2
clone size: -
J gene: TRBJ2-1
CDR3 protein: CASRPTTLSGSYNEQFF
CDR3 DNA: TGTGCCAGCAGGCCCACAACTCTGAGCGGATCCTACAATGAGCAGTTCTTC

D gene: -
V gene: TRBV28
clone size: -
J gene: TRBJ1-3
CDR3 protein: CASSLEQWGLGNTIYF
CDR3 DNA: TGTGCCAGCAGTTTAGAACAATGGGGGCTCGGAAACACCATATATTTT

D gene: -
V gene: TRBV2
clone size: -
J gene: TRBJ2-7
CDR3 protein: CASKWTDLVEQYF
CDR3 DNA: TGTGCCAGCAAATGGACTGACCTTGTCGAGCAGTACTTC

D gene: -
V gene: TRBV10-3
clone size: -
J gene: TRBJ2-7
CDR3 protein: CAIPPGPGAYEQYF
CDR3 DNA: TGTGCCATCCCCCCCGGACCAGGGGCCTACGAGCAGTACTTC

D gene: -
V gene: TRBV15
clone size: -
J gene: TRBJ2-6
CDR3 protein: CATSRNRVTGANVLTF
CDR3 DNA: TGTGCCACCAGCAGAAACAGGGTGACGGGGGCCAACGTCCTGACTTTC

D gene: -
V gene: TRBV28
clone size: -
J gene: TRBJ2-7
CDR3 protein: CASSSQIYEQYF
CDR3 DNA: TGTGCCAGCAGTTCCCAGATCTACGAGCAGTACTTC

D gene: TRBD2
V gene: TRBV28
clone size: -
J gene: TRBJ2-1
CDR3 protein: CASSTARRSGSYNEQFF
CDR3 DNA: TGTGCCAGCAGTACCGCCCGTAGGAGCGGGAGTTACAATGAGCAGTTCTTC

D gene: -
V gene: TRBV6-1
clone size: -
J gene: TRBJ2-3
CDR3 protein: CASSEGRDTQYF
CDR3 DNA: TGTGCCAGCAGTGAGGGGAGGGATACGCAGTATTTT

D gene: -
V gene: TRBV7-9
clone size: -
J gene: TRBJ1-6
CDR3 protein: CASSGGPISPLHF
CDR3 DNA: TGTGCCAGCAGCGGGGGGCCGATTTCACCCCTCCACTTT